What follows are 7 T cell receptor beta chains derived from one specimen sequenced in a study of vaccination and CD4 T cells after COVID-19. Their cognate antigens are unknown. The treatment was: roughly nine-day PBMC culture with coronavirus spike peptide pools or control peptides (ViraFEST assay). Cultured CD4+ T cells had their DNA profiled by the Oncomine TCR Beta short-read assay. MiXCR, run by TCRdb on the PCR reads, gives a single entry per CDR3 protein. The table has 8,000 to 8,500 distinct CDR3 sequences, approximately 50% seen once; the top ten hold roughly 22%. The sample consisted of CD4+ T cells from blood, cultured in vitro. The receptors shown here come from a human donor who had recovered from COVID-19.

The chain links TRBV6-2 or TRBV6-3 to TRBJ1-5; TRBD1 agrees at 7 bases. Germline V gene data show CDR1 as MNHEY and CDR2 as SVGEGT. The CDR3 consists of 20 residues. The junction had 16 bases not matched to a gene; V was cut back by 0 bases and J by 2 bases. Here the CDR3 reads CASSYSVGGQFGIGNQPQHF. The CDR3 DNA reads TGTGCCAGCAGTTACTCAGTGGGGGGACAGTTTGGGATAGGCAATCAGCCCCAGCATTTT.

As concerns this clonotype: A read error may produce the germline difference seen at one junction end. The chain recombines TRBV7-9 with TRBJ1-2, with D uncertain. This CDR3 is built from 12 residues. Germline CDR1 is SEHNR and CDR2 is FQNEAQ (reference sequence). In DNA, the CDR3 is TGCGCCCTCTGGGCCCAGGTCTATGGCTACACCTTC. This sequence encodes CALWAQVYGYTF.

The chain recombines TRBV20-1 with TRBJ1-2; D may be TRBD1 (6 bases). The CDR3 spans 14 residues. V lost 0 bases and J 8 bases, leaving 16 bases between the germline ends. From germline, CDR1 is DFQATT and CDR2 SNEGSKA (reference sequence). The CDR3 loop reads CSARDPGPGGGYTF. CDR3 nucleotide sequence: TGCAGTGCTAGAGATCCGGGGCCCGGGGGCGGCTACACCTTC.

This sequence joins TRBV7-8 and TRBJ2-2; D gene ambiguous. This CDR3 comprises 19 residues. Germline CDR1 and CDR2: SGHVS and FQNEAQ. V shed 4 bases and J shed 0 bases, with 21 bases lying between them. The CDR3 bases are TGTGCCAGCAGCTCCAGCCGAGGAAGTCTTATCGCGAACACCGGGGAGCTGTTTTTT. Residues: CASSSSRGSLIANTGELFF.

The V gene is TRBV15, the J gene TRBJ1-1; D gene ambiguous. The CDR3 covers 13 residues. With 1 base removed from V and 7 bases from J, the gap between germline ends came to 10 bases. From germline, CDR1 is LNHNV and CDR2 YYDKDF (reference sequence). CDR3 sequence: CATSRGGDLEAFF. The CDR3 region has the DNA TGTGCCACCAGCAGAGGGGGAGACCTTGAAGCTTTCTTT.

The chain employs TRBV6-1 and TRBJ2-5; no definite D call. The CDR3 extends over 14 amino acids. V gave up 6 bases and J gave up 0 bases, with 11 bases separating them. Germline CDR1 reads MNHNS; CDR2 reads SASEGT. CDR3 sequence: CASSRTLYQETQYF. The CDR3 coding sequence is TGTGCCAGCAGCAGAACACTGTACCAAGAGACCCAGTACTTC.

This clonotype has a handful of counts. The rearrangement joins TRBV6-2 or TRBV6-3 to TRBJ1-2; the D gene is possibly TRBD1 (5 bases). This CDR3 is built from 11 residues. From germline, CDR1 is MNHEY and CDR2 SVGEGT. Trimming stripped 11 bases from V and 4 bases from J, with 11 bases between. As DNA, the CDR3 is TGTGCCGAACTTGGGGGCTATGGCTACACCTTC. This sequence encodes CAELGGYGYTF.